This T cell receptor (beta chain) was obtained from a study of shared clonotypes between healthy human individuals. Assay used: immunoSEQ multiplex PCR; TCRdb lists only in-frame clones, some missing. This sample has about 1.1 million clones, with about 84% found just once. CDR3 length: 14 residues. CDR1 and CDR2 (germline): KGHSH, LQKENI. Germline trimming cut 3 bases from V and 13 bases from J; bases unmatched to any gene: 7. Sequencing was done on a sample of memory CD4+ T cells from PBMCs. The subset here: CD45RA-negative fraction. V gene TRBV18 combines with J gene TRBJ2-1; 12 nucleotides match TRBD2. This clonotype was sampled from a man younger than 30 in good health. Some clones in this sample may be carry-over from other donors' samples. Here the CDR3 DNA reads TGTGCCAGCTCACCGGAGACTAGCGGGAGCCGTCAGTTCTTC. Its protein product is CASSPETSGSRQFF.